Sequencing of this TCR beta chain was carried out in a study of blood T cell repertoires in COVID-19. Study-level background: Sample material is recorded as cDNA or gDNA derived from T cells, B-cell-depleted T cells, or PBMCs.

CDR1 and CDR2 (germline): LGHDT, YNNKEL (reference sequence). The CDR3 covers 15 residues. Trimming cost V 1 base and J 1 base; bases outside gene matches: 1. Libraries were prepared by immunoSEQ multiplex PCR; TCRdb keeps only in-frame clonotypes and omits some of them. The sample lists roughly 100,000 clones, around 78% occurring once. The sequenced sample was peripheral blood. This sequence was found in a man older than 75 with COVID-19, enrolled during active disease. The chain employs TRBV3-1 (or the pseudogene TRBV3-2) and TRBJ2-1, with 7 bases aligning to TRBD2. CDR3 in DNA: TGTGCCAGCAGCCAAGTTAGCGGGTCCTACAATGAGCAGTTCTTC. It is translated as CASSQVSGSYNEQFF.